The 10 T cell receptor beta chains below come from one sample, sequenced in a study of beta chain features in type 1 diabetes. Study results and limitations: Significant though moderate, a shortening of TCRB CDR3s appeared in all four CD4+ subsets of Type 1 diabetes patients.

Sequencing targeted expressed TCRB transcripts, as all isolated RNA had been reverse transcribed. This table comes from immunoSEQ multiplex PCR, and its TCRdb copy is limited to in-frame clones, with some not included. Here the sample spans around 690,000 clones, 9.5% to 15% being singletons. Their cognate antigens are unknown. The sequenced sample was naive CD4+ T cells from blood. These TCRs come from a man aged 25 to 40 with type 1 diabetes.

In this sample, this clone turned up once. This chain joins TRBV2 and TRBJ2-6, with no clear D. The germline V gene encodes CDR1 SNHLY and CDR2 FYNNEI. The CDR3 totals 14 residues. Trimming took 7 bases from V and 4 from J, leaving 11 bases between them. The CDR3 region is CASNPSVGANVLTF. As DNA, the CDR3 is TGTGCCAGCAACCCCTCGGTGGGGGCCAACGTCCTGACTTTC.

The J gene is TRBJ2-3, the V gene TRBV7-2; D is undetermined. The ends were cut back, 7 bases at V and 0 bases at J, with 14 bases in the middle. The germline gives CDR1 SGHTA, CDR2 FQGNSA. This CDR3 contains 15 residues. CDR3 in DNA: TGTGCCAGCACCCGGCTGCCCGCTAGCACAGATACGCAGTATTTT. Translated, it gives CASTRLPASTDTQYF. The whole variable domain, filled in from reference TRBV7-2 and TRBJ2-3, reads GAGVSQSPSNKVTEKGKDVELRCDPISGHTALYWYRQSLGQGLEFLIYFQGNSAPDKSGLPSDRFSAERTGGSVSTLTIQRTQQEDSAVYLCASTRLPASTDTQYFGPGTRLTVL.

This chain connects TRBV5-4 to TRBJ1-2, with 8 bases matching TRBD1. The V segment lost 3 bases and the J segment 3 bases; nucleotides outside the gene matches: 10. The germline V gene has CDR1 SGHNT and CDR2 YYREEE (reference sequence). CDR3 length: 16 residues. In DNA, the CDR3 is TGTGCCAGCAGCTCTTTGGACAGGGCGGTTGACTATGGCTACACCTTC. This translates into CASSSLDRAVDYGYTF.

This clone came up a few times. J is TRBJ2-7 and V is TRBV5-4; TRBD1 agrees at 8 bases. V lost 3 bases and J lost 0; bases outside the gene matches: 5. CDR1 SGHNT and CDR2 YYREEE come from the germline V gene (reference sequence). The CDR3 has 15 amino acids. For the CDR3, the DNA is TGTGCCAGCAGCTCCCGGGACAGGAGCTCCTACGAGCAGTACTTC. Translated: CASSSRDRSSYEQYF.

This clone has more than one count but fewer than ten. The gene calls are TRBV7-2 and TRBJ1-1, with unresolved D. In germline, CDR1 is SGHTA, CDR2 FQGNSA. Trimming stripped 3 bases from V and 1 base from J, with 6 bases between. CDR3 length: 13 residues. CDR3 DNA: TGTGCCAGCAGCTTTGAACAGAACACTGAAGCTTTCTTT. Its protein product is CASSFEQNTEAFF.

The V call is TRBV7-2, the J call TRBJ2-5; D remains ambiguous. CDR3 length equals 13 residues. Germline V CDR1 and CDR2: SGHTA, FQGNSA. Trimming removed 2 bases at V and 4 bases at J, with 8 bases between. The CDR3, as DNA: TGTGCCAGCAGCTTAAGAACTCGAGAGACCCAGTACTTC. This codes for CASSLRTRETQYF. Combining the CDR3 with reference TRBV7-2 and TRBJ2-5 gives the whole variable domain GAGVSQSPSNKVTEKGKDVELRCDPISGHTALYWYRQSLGQGLEFLIYFQGNSAPDKSGLPSDRFSAERTGGSVSTLTIQRTQQEDSAVYLCASSLRTRETQYFGPGTRLLVL.

The rearrangement uses TRBV2 and TRBJ2-3; D gene unclear. CDR3 length: 14 residues. Germline V gene sequence: CDR1 SNHLY, CDR2 FYNNEI. The V end lost 11 bases, the J end lost 0 bases, and 15 bases lay between the germline ends. This chain's CDR3 is CAGHRASSTDTQYF. The CDR3 nucleotides are TGTGCCGGCCACAGAGCCTCTAGCACAGATACGCAGTATTTT.

The rearrangement links TRBV30 to TRBJ1-5; D perhaps matches TRBD1 (6 bases). Germline V lookup: CDR1 GTSNPN, CDR2 SVGIG (reference sequence). V dropped 5 bases and J dropped 7 bases, with 15 bases sitting between them. The CDR3 runs to 13 residues. CDR3: CAWAGQGRQPQHF. The CDR3 DNA follows: TGTGCCTGGGCGGGGCAGGGGAGGCAGCCCCAGCATTTT.

The V and J genes are TRBV10-2 and TRBJ1-5, with D uncertain. Germline loops: CDR1 WSHSY, CDR2 SAAADI. The CDR3 runs to 14 residues. The V end was cut by 6 bases, the J end by 3 bases, with 12 bases between. The CDR3 protein is CASRDGRFNQPQHF. Here the CDR3 DNA reads TGCGCCAGCAGGGACGGACGGTTCAATCAGCCCCAGCATTTT.

The chain joins TRBV27 to TRBJ2-7, with D tentatively TRBD1 (6 bases). Trimming shortened V by 3 bases and J by 4 bases, and 10 bases separated the two germline ends. Germline V gene lookup returns CDR1 MNHEY and CDR2 SMNVEV (reference sequence). This CDR3 region has 13 residues. CDR3 nucleotides: TGTGCCAGCAGTTTGTCAGGGGCGTACGAGCAGTACTTC. It codes for CASSLSGAYEQYF.